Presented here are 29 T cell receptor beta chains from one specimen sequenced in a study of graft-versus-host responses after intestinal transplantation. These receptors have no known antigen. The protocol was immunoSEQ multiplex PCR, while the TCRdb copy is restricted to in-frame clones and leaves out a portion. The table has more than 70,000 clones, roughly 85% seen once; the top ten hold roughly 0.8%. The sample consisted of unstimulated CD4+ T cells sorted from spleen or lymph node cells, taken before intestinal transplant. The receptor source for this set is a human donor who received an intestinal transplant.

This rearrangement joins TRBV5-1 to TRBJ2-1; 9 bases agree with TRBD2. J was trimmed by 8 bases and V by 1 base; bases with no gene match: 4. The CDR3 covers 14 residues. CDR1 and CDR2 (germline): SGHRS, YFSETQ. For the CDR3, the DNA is TGCGCCAGCAGCTTGATAGCGGGAGTGGATGAGCAGTTCTTC. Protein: CASSLIAGVDEQFF.

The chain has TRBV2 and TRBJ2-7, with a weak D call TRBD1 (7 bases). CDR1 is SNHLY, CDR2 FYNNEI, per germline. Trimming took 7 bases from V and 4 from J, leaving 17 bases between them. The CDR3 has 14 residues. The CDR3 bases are TGTGCCAGCATGCCGACAGGGAGGTCATACGAGCAGTACTTC. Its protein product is CASMPTGRSYEQYF. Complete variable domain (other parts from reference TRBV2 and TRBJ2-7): EPEVTQTPSHQVTQMGQEVILRCVPISNHLYFYWYRQILGQKVEFLVSFYNNEISEKSEIFDDQFSVERPDGSNFTLKIRSTKLEDSAMYFCASMPTGRSYEQYFGPGTRLTVT.

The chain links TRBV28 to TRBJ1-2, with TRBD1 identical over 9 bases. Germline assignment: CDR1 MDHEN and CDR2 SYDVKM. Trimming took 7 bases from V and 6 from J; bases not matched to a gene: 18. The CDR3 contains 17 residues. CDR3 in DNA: TGTGCCAGCACCAAATTCCGGGACAGGGTGATCTTTGATGGCTACACCTTC. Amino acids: CASTKFRDRVIFDGYTF.

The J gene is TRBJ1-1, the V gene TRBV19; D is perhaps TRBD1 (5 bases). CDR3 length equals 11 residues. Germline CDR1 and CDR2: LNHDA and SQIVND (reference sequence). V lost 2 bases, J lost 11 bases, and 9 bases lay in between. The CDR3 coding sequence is TGTGCCAGTAGTATAAGGGGCCGGGCTTTCTTT. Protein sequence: CASSIRGRAFF.

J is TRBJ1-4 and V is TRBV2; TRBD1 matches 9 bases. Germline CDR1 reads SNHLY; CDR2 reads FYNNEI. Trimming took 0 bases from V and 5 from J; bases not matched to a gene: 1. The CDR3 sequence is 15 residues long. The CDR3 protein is CASSEAGTGNEKLFF. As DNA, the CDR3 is TGTGCCAGCAGTGAAGCCGGGACAGGGAATGAAAAACTGTTTTTT.

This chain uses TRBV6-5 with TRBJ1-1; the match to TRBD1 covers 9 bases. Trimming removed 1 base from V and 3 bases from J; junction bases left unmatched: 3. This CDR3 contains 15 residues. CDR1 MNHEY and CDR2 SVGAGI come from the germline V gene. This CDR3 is CASSYLTGGDTEAFF. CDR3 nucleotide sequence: TGTGCCAGCAGTTACTTGACAGGGGGGGACACTGAAGCTTTCTTT.

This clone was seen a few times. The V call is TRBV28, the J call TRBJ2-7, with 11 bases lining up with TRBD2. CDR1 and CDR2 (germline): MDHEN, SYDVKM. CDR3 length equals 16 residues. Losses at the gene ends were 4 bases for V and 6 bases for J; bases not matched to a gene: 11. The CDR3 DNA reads TGTGCCAGCAGTTATGTAGCGGGGGGGAAAAGAGCCGAGCAGTACTTC. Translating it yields CASSYVAGGKRAEQYF.

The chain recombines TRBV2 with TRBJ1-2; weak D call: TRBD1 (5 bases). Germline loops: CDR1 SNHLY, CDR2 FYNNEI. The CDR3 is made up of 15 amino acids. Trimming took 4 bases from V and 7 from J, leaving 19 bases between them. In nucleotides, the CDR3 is TGTGCCAGCAGTGGCAGCCGACAGTTTTTTGGTGGCTACACCTTC. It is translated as CASSGSRQFFGGYTF.

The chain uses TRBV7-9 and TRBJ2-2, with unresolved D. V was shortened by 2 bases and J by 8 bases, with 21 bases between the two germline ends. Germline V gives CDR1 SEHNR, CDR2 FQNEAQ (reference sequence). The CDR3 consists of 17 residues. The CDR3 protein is CASSLLRQDLTGGELFF. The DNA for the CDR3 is TGTGCCAGCAGCTTACTACGGCAGGATCTCACTGGGGGGGAGCTGTTTTTT.

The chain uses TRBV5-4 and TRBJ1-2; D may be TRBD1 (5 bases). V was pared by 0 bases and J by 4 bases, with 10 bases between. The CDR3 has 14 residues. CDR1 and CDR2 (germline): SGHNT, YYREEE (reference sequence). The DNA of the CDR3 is TGTGCCAGCAGCTTGGTAGGGGATGGCTATGGCTACACCTTC. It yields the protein CASSLVGDGYGYTF.

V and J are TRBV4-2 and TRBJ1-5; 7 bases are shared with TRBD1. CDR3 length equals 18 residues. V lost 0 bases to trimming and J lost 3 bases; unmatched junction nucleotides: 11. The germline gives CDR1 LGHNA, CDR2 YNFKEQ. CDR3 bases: TGTGCCAGCAGCCAAGATACTTGGGCAGGGGGGTCCAATCAGCCCCAGCATTTT. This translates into CASSQDTWAGGSNQPQHF.

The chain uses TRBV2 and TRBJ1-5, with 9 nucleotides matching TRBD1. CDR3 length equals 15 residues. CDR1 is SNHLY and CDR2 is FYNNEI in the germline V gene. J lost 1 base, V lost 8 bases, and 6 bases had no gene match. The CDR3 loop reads CASQDRGPSNQPQHF. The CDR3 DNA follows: TGTGCCAGCCAGGACAGGGGACCGAGCAATCAGCCCCAGCATTTT.

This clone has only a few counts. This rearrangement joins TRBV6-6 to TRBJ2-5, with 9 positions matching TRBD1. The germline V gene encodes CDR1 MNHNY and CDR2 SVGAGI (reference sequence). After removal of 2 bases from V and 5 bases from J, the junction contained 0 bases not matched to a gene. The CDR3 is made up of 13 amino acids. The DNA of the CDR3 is TGTGCCAGCAGTTACACAGGGGGCGAGACCCAGTACTTC. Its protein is CASSYTGGETQYF.

CDR3 sequence reads: CASRMTSQLAYNEQFF. The CDR3 DNA reads TGTGCCAGTAGGATGACTAGTCAGTTAGCCTACAATGAGCAGTTCTTC. This chain joins TRBV19 and TRBJ2-1, with D tentatively TRBD2 (6 bases). The CDR3 runs 16 residues. Trimming shortened V by 6 bases and J by 2 bases, and 17 bases separated the two germline ends. The germline V gene encodes CDR1 LNHDA and CDR2 SQIVND (reference sequence).

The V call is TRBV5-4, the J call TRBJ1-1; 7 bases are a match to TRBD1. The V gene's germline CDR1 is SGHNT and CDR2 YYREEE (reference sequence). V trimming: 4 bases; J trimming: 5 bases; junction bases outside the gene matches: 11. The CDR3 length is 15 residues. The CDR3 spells CASSPQTGRITEAFF. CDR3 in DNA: TGTGCCAGCAGCCCTCAGACAGGGAGAATTACTGAAGCTTTCTTT.

The CDR3 DNA follows: TGTGCCAGCAGTTACTCGAGGGCCCAACGTAGCTACGAGCAGTACTTC. Residues: CASSYSRAQRSYEQYF. The chain employs TRBV6-5 and TRBJ2-7, with D possibly being TRBD2 (5 bases). Trimming removed 0 bases from V and 3 bases from J, with 15 bases in between. Germline CDR1 MNHEY, CDR2 SVGAGI. This CDR3 has 16 amino acids.

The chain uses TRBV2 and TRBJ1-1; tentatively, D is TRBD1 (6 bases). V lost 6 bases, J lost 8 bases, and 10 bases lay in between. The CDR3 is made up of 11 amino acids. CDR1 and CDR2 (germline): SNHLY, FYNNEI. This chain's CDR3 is CASRRQGEAFF. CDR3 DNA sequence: TGTGCCAGCAGAAGGCAGGGGGAAGCTTTCTTT.

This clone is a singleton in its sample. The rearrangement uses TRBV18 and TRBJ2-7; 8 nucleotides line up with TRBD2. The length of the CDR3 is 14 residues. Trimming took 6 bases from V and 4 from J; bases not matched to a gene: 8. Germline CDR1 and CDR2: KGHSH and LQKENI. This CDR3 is CASSITRGGYEQYF. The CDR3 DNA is TGTGCCAGCTCTATCACCCGGGGGGGATACGAGCAGTACTTC.

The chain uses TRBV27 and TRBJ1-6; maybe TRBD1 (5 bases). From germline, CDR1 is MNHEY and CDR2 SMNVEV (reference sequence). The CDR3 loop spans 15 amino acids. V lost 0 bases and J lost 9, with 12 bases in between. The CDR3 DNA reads TGTGCCAGCAGTTTATCAGGGGCTTTTCCTTCACCCCTCCACTTT. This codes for CASSLSGAFPSPLHF.

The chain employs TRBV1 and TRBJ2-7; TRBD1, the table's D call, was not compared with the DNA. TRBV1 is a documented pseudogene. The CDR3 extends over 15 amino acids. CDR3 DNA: TGCACCAGCAGCCAAGAGCGCGACATCTCCTACGAGCAGTACTTC. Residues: CTSSQERDISYEQYF.

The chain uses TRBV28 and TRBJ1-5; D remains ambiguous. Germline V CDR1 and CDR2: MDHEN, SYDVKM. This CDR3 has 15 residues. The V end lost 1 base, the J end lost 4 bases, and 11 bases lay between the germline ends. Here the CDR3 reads CASSLSGAWNQPQHF. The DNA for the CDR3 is TGTGCCAGCAGTTTATCCGGAGCGTGGAATCAGCCCCAGCATTTT.

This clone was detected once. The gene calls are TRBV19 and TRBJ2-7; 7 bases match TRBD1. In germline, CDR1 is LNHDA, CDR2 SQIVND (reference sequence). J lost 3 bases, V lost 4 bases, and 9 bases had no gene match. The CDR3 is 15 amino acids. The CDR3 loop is CASSTFSGTVYEQYF. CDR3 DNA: TGTGCCAGTAGTACGTTCTCCGGGACAGTCTACGAGCAGTACTTC.

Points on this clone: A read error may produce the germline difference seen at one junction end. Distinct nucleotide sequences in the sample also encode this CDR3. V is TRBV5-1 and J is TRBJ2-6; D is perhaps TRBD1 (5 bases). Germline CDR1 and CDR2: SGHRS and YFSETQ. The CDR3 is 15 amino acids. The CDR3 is CASHPQSSGANVLTF. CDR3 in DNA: TGCGCCTCCCACCCACAGAGCTCTGGGGCCAATGTCCTGACTTTC.

This CDR3 is CASSDRGQGTYEQYF. CDR3 nucleotides: TGTGCCAGTAGTGACCGGGGACAGGGGACCTACGAGCAGTACTTC. This sequence joins TRBV19 and TRBJ2-7; TRBD1 matches at 10 bases. J gave up 2 bases and V 5 bases, and 6 bases lay outside the gene matches. This CDR3 contains 15 residues. The germline V gene encodes CDR1 LNHDA and CDR2 SQIVND (reference sequence).

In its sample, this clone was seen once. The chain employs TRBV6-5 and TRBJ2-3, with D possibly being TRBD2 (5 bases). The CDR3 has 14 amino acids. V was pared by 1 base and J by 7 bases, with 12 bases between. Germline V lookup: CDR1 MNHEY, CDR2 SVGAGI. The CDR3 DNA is TGTGCCAGCAGTTACTACCAAGGGAGTCATACGCAGTATTTT. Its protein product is CASSYYQGSHTQYF.

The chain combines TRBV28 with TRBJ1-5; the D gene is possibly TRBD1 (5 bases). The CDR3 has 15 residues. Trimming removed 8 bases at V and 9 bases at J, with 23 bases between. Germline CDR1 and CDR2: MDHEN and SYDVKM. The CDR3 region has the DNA TGTGCCAGCCTAATCTCTGGGCAGGGCGCGTGGCCCCAGCATTTT. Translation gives CASLISGQGAWPQHF.

As DNA, the CDR3 is TGTGCCAGCAGTTCCCGGGACAGCTCCTACGAGCAGTACTTC. Residues: CASSSRDSSYEQYF. The rearrangement joins TRBV6-1 to TRBJ2-7, with 7 bases fitting TRBD1. The J segment lost 0 bases and the V segment lost 5 bases, leaving 4 bases of the junction unmatched. This CDR3 comprises 14 residues. The V gene's germline CDR1 is MNHNS and CDR2 SASEGT.

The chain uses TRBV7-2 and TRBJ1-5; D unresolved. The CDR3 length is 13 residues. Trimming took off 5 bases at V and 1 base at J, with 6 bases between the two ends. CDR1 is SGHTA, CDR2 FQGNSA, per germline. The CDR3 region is CASSRESNQPQHF. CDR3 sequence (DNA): TGTGCCAGCAGCCGGGAAAGCAATCAGCCCCAGCATTTT.

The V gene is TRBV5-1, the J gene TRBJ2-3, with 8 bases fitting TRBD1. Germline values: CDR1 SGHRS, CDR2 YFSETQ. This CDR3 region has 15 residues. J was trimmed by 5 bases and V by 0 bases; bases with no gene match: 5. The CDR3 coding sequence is TGCGCCAGCAGCTTGGGACAGGGGTATGAAGATACGCAGTATTTT. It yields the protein CASSLGQGYEDTQYF.